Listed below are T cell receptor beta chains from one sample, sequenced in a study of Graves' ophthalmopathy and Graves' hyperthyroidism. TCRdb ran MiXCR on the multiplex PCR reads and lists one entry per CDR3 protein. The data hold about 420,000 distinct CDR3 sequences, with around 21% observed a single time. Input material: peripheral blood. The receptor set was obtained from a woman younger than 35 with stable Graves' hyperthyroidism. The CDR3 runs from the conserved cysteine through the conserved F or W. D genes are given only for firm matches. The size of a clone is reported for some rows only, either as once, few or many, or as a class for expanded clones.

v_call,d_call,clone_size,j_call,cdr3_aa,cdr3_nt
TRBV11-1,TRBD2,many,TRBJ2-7,CASSLPGLAGEEGSYEQYF,TGTGCCAGCAGCTTACCGGGACTAGCGGGAGAGGAGGGCTCCTACGAGCAGTACTTC
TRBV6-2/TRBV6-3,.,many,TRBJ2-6,CASSSDSSGANVLTF,TGTGCCAGCAGTTCCGACAGCTCTGGGGCCAACGTCCTGACTTTC
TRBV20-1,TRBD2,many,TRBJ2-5,CSAISGRAGETQYF,TGCAGTGCTATCAGCGGGAGGGCGGGGGAGACCCAGTACTTC
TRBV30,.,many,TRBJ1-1,CAMDRTEAFF,TGTGCCATGGACCGCACTGAAGCTTTCTTT
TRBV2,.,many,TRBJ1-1,CASSVFLGMGTEAFF,TGTGCCAGCAGTGTGTTTTTAGGGATGGGCACTGAAGCTTTCTTT
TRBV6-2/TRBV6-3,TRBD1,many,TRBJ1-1,CASIRGQGATEAFF,TGTGCCAGCATCAGAGGACAGGGGGCCACTGAAGCTTTCTTT
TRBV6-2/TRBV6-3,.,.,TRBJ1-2,CASSYPPRAGEESYGYTF,TGTGCCAGCAGTTACCCGCCGAGGGCAGGGGAGGAGAGCTATGGCTACACCTTC
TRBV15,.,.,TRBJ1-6,CATSRAGQGSPLHF,TGTGCCACCAGCAGAGCCGGGCAGGGCTCACCCCTCCACTTT
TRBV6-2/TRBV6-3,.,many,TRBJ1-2,CASSLRLYGYTF,TGTGCCAGCAGTTTGCGTCTCTATGGCTACACCTTC
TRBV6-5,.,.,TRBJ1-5,CASSYGSLDGQPQHF,TGTGCCAGCAGTTACGGATCCTTGGATGGACAGCCCCAGCATTTT
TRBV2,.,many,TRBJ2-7,CASSVVRYRYEQYF,TGTGCCAGCAGCGTGGTTCGCTATAGGTACGAGCAGTACTTC
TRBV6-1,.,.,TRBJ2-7,CASSMGQVYEQYF,TGTGCCAGCAGTATGGGGCAGGTCTACGAGCAGTACTTC
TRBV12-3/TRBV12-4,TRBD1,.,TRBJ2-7,CASSLDGTGSYEQYF,TGTGCCAGCAGTCTGGACGGGACAGGGTCCTACGAGCAGTACTTC
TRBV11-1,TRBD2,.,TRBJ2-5,CASSPRTSSAETQYF,TGTGCCAGCAGCCCGAGGACTAGTTCGGCGGAGACCCAGTACTTC
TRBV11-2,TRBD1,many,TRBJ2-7,CASSWTGLTYEQYF,TGTGCCAGCAGCTGGACAGGATTGACCTACGAGCAGTACTTC
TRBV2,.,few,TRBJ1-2,CASSVQGNPGYTF,TGTGCCAGCAGTGTTCAGGGGAACCCTGGCTACACCTTC
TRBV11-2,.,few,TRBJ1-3,CASSVTGLGNTIYF,TGTGCCAGCAGCGTGACAGGCCTAGGAAACACCATATATTTT
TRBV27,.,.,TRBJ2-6,CASSSPPVSVLGAGANVLTF,TGTGCCAGCAGTTCCCCCCCGGTTTCTGTTCTTGGAGCCGGGGCCAACGTCCTGACTTTC
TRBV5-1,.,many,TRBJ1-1,CASSPDPNSESEAFF,TGCGCCAGCAGCCCCGATCCGAATTCCGAATCTGAAGCTTTCTTT
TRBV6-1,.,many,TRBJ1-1,CASIPPRNTEAFF,TGTGCCAGCATCCCGCCTAGGAACACTGAAGCTTTCTTT
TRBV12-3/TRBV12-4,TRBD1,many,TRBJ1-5,CASSPTTGGSNQPQHF,TGTGCCAGCAGTCCAACGACAGGGGGCTCCAATCAGCCCCAGCATTTT
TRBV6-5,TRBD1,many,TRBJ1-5,CASSFDRVNQPQHF,TGTGCCAGCAGTTTCGACAGGGTTAATCAGCCCCAGCATTTT